This paragraph reports one T cell receptor beta chain. Its antigen is currently not known. Base qualities are not recorded, but no much larger clone differs from it by a single base. Ficoll-Paque density gradient centrifugation was the method used to isolate PBMCs. This sample was sequenced with an Illumina NovaSeq 6000. TCRalpha and TCRbeta cDNA libraries were constructed by 5'RACE with constant-segment primers, with sample barcodes and unique molecular identifiers being introduced. RNA was extracted from every sample with Trizol reagent. Amplification of the libraries took two PCR steps, and the second step added a second sample barcode plus Illumina TruSeq adapters. Sequencing of libraries was performed on an Illumina NovaSeq with 2 x 150 bp paired-end reads. The authors processed their data as follows. With migec v1.2.7, reads were demultiplexed and then collapsed into UMI-guided consensus sequences. Using mixcr v2.1.11, UMI consensuses were aligned to TRA and TRB V and J templates and then assembled into clonotypes. Expanded or contracted clonotypes were those called significant by both edgeR and NoisET, with noise models trained on biological replicates. For edgeR calls, the cutoffs were a false discovery rate-adjusted p below 0.01 and a log2 fold-change threshold of 1. As an exploratory analysis of dynamics, max-normalized trajectories of the 1000 most abundant clonotypes were examined by PCA with hierarchical clustering. Each responding clone was given a CD4 or CD8 phenotype based on the CD4+ and CD8+ repertoires, which had been sequenced separately. TCRdb passed the public sequencing reads through fastp at Q25 and MiXCR, retaining productive beta sequences. Identical CDR3 proteins give one entry, which carries the most common genes and DNA. In this record, the V and J calls reflect TCRdb's handling and not the investigators' own analysis. This sample has just over 300,000 distinct CDR3 sequences in its table, and 19% of those were observed once. The ten largest make up under 25% of the sample.

The junction carries 12 bases between V and J, which are trimmed by 0 bases and 5 bases respectively. CDR1 and CDR2 (SGHRS, YFSETQ) derive from the germline V gene. Counted from cysteine to phenylalanine, this CDR3 has 14 amino acids. Only the CDR3 region is kept as DNA, spanning 42 bases read in frame from base 1. This entry is derived from a study of T-cell memory formation after mild COVID-19 (dated by TCRdb to about 2021). A note on the overall study: TCR sequence clusters from the two donors were largely donor specific. Two young, previously healthy adult volunteers, one female and one male, were included in the cohort. In a couple of donors, T-cell clones that expanded and contracted after mild COVID-19 were tracked by sequencing TCRalpha and TCRbeta repertoires over time. What the work shows at the level of the full study, not this receptor alone: From day 15 to 85, contracting clones showed balanced CD4/CD8 phenotypes, whereas a second wave of clones that expanded from day 15 to 37 leaned towards CD4+. Contracting CD4+ clones were found mainly in CM and EM memory subsets, while CD8+ clones were enriched in EMRA. Only a couple of mild cases were covered by the study, and larger cohorts that include severe cases with pre-infection samples were considered necessary. Whether the second-wave clones peaking on day 37 were SARS-CoV-2 specific was not confirmed. The detection of some responding clones in pre-infection memory suggests that pre-existing cross-reactive memory T cells joined the SARS-CoV-2 response.

The chain links TRBV5-1 with TRBJ2-7; the D gene is perhaps TRBD1, from 5 matching bases. This sequence originates from a man younger than 35 who had mild COVID-19 (a few samples of this study predate the infection). The sample titles of this study are shuffled in the database, so cell type and time point are left out; the donor was told from shared clones. The sequencing input was PBMCs or a T cell subset sorted from them (not recorded which). This receptor has the CDR3 CASSLATRGNEQYF. At the DNA level, the sequence is TGCGCCAGCAGCTTGGCCACAAGGGGCAACGAGCAGTACTTC.